Each of the 12 T cell receptor beta chains below was sequenced from the same sample in a study of identical twins. In TCRdb, the 5' RACE reads were re-called with MiXCR into one record per CDR3 protein. In the table there are some 690,000 distinct CDR3 sequences, 21% of which are singletons. The sample was also linked to a second study, of T cells expressing NK-cell markers.

The specimen sequenced was PBMCs. Source of these receptors: a woman between 18 and 29 years old in good health.

V and J are TRBV20-1 and TRBJ2-3; 8 positions agree with TRBD2. The CDR3 is 14 amino acids. J gave up 8 bases and V 2 bases, and 9 bases lay outside the gene matches. In germline, CDR1 is DFQATT, CDR2 SNEGSKA (reference sequence). The CDR3 nucleotides are TGCAGTGCTAGACCCGGCGGGGGGTCATTTACGCAGTATTTT. Amino acids: CSARPGGGSFTQYF.

This clonotype occurred many times. CDR3 in DNA: TGCAGTGCTAGAGATGCAGGGATGAACACTGAAGCTTTCTTT. Its translation is CSARDAGMNTEAFF. The chain couples TRBV20-1 to TRBJ1-1; tentative D call: TRBD1 (5 bases). CDR1 DFQATT and CDR2 SNEGSKA come from the germline V gene (reference sequence). This CDR3 spans 14 amino acids. The germline V and J ends were trimmed by 0 bases and 0 bases, with 8 bases remaining between them.

This clonotype has only a few counts. This chain connects TRBV20-1 to TRBJ2-5; perhaps D is TRBD1 or TRBD2 (5 bases each). This CDR3 contains 15 residues. Germline V CDR1 and CDR2: DFQATT, SNEGSKA (reference sequence). The V end lost 0 bases, the J end lost 5 bases, and 16 bases lay between the germline ends. CDR3 sequence reads: CSARDPAGRGETQYF. The CDR3 DNA reads as TGCAGTGCTAGAGATCCTGCAGGGCGAGGGGAGACCCAGTACTTC.

The chain couples TRBV20-1 to TRBJ2-2, with D perhaps TRBD2 (6 bases). The CDR3 runs to 14 residues. Germline CDR1 reads DFQATT; CDR2 reads SNEGSKA (reference sequence). V was pared by 5 bases and J by 5 bases, with 15 bases between. The CDR3 here is CSADSGLITGELFF. The CDR3 nucleotides read TGCAGTGCTGACTCGGGACTCATAACCGGGGAGCTGTTTTTT.

This clonotype has ten or more counts. This chain joins TRBV10-1 and TRBJ2-2; 8 bases are shared with TRBD1. V dropped 5 bases and J dropped 4; count of bases not matched to a gene: 6. In germline, CDR1 is WNHNN, CDR2 SYGVQD (reference sequence). The CDR3 is made up of 15 amino acids. CDR3 nucleotide sequence: TGCGCCAGCAGTCTCGGGACAGGCGGCACCGGGGAGCTGTTTTTT. Translated: CASSLGTGGTGELFF.

On this clonotype itself: A read error may account for a junction end that differs from germline. V usage is TRBV4-2 and J usage is TRBJ2-7; no clear D. Looked up from germline, CDR1 is LGHNA and CDR2 is YNFKEQ. The CDR3 is 13 amino acids. The CDR3 here is CAISPGLFYEQYF. CDR3 nucleotide sequence: TGTGCCATCAGCCCCGGGCTCTTCTACGAGCAGTACTTC.

This clonotype was observed a handful of times. This rearrangement joins TRBV10-3 to TRBJ2-1, with D unresolved. Trimming left V 4 bases short and J 0 bases short, with 7 bases between. The CDR3 totals 14 residues. Germline values: CDR1 ENHRY, CDR2 SYGVKD. CDR3 DNA: TGTGCCATCAGTGTTGGGGACTCCTACAATGAGCAGTTCTTC. Encoded protein: CAISVGDSYNEQFF.

This clonotype showed up just a few times. V is TRBV5-8 and J is TRBJ2-3; no clear D gene. This CDR3 comprises 14 residues. V was cut by 0 bases and J by 3 bases, with 8 bases left in between. CDR1 SGHTS and CDR2 YDEGEE come from the germline V gene. CDR3 residues: CASSLVGVTDTQYF. The CDR3 coding sequence is TGTGCCAGCAGCTTGGTTGGGGTAACAGATACGCAGTATTTT.

This clonotype was counted a few times. The chain employs TRBV12-3 or TRBV12-4 and TRBJ2-5, with D uncertain. The length of the CDR3 is 13 residues. V was cut by 4 bases and J by 9 bases, with 15 bases left in between. The CDR3 DNA follows: TGTGCCAGCAGTTCCCAGCTAATGGCGGCCCAGTACTTC. Protein: CASSSQLMAAQYF.

There are a few counts of this clonotype. The V and J genes are TRBV6-5 and TRBJ2-1; perhaps TRBD1 as D (5 bases). The CDR3 totals 15 residues. The germline V and J ends were trimmed by 2 bases and 8 bases, with 16 bases remaining between them. Germline lookup yields CDR1 MNHEY and CDR2 SVGAGI. This chain's CDR3 is CASSYVGKGLDEQFF. Written as DNA, the CDR3 is TGTGCCAGCAGTTACGTCGGTAAGGGGCTGGATGAGCAGTTCTTC.

The chain links TRBV29-1 to TRBJ2-1; the D is unclear. This CDR3 contains 10 residues. In germline, CDR1 is SQVTM, CDR2 ANQGSEA. Deletions cut 4 bases from V and 7 bases from J, with 5 bases between. The CDR3, as DNA: TGCAGCGTTGTCAGGAATGAGCAGTTCTTC. Protein: CSVVRNEQFF.

This clonotype has just a few counts. This sequence joins TRBV4-3 and TRBJ1-1; D not resolved. Trimming removed 1 base from V and 6 bases from J, with 18 bases in between. Germline V gives CDR1 LGHNA, CDR2 YSLEER. This CDR3 has 16 residues. The CDR3 coding sequence is TGCGCCAGCAGCCAAGGGGCGAGGCAGAGGGCTTCTGAAGCTTTCTTT. Translating it yields CASSQGARQRASEAFF.